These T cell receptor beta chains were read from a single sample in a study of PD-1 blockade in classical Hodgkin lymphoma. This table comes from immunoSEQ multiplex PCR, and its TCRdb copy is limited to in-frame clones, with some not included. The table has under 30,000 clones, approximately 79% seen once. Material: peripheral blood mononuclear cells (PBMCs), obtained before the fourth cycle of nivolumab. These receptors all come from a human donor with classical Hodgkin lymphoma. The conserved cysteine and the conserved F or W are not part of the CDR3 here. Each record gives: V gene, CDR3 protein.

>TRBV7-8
ASSLRIHLMNTEAF
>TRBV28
ASSDSGRGYNEQF
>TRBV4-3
ASSRYGQGSYEQY
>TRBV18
ASSRGLAGEVEQF
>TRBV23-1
ASSQSLVESPLH
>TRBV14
ASSPRVWDYEQY
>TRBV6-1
ASSETRNTEAF
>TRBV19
ASSAFDGQGLTRGYT
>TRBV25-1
ASREGGESGEQY
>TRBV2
ASSRWPYEQY
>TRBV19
ASSIGTGEGQPQH
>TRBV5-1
ASSFQVLNTEAF
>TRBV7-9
ASSLGPGLVNEQF
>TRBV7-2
ASSLKGGGAYEQY
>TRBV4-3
ASSQEEGGFYGYT
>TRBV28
ASTGSLYNEQF
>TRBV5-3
ARTREGTQYYGYT
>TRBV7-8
ASSGSGGETQY
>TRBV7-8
ASSRGQGGVKNIQY
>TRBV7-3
ASSLTSGSSYEQY
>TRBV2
ASTLWAYEQY
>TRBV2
ASSDLFGGYT
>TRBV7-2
ASSSTGAYGYT
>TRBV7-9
AWGPGLAGGQF
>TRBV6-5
ASTLTHRGHYEQY
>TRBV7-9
ASSHRQGGNEQF
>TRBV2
ASNRQGSHNEQF
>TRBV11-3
ASSLPGIDGYT
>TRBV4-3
ASSQGGAFGYT
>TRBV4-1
ASSQGSGHLDEKLF
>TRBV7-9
ASSLVLGGDSPLH
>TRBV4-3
ASSPSRDRVPYEQY
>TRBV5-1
ASSLELAYTEAF
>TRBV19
ASRLSVGELF
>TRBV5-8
ASSPYDRSGNTIY
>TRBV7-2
ASSLESQGPGANVLT
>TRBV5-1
ASSLDIQGGGYGYT
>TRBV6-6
ASLLSTGFSYGYT
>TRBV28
ASSLSVETQY
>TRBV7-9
ASSRTQGRTGNTIY
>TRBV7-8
ASKASEGTGEAF
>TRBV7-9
ASSLRGVTDTQY